Below are 17 T cell receptor beta chains sequenced from a single sample in a study of blood T cell repertoires in COVID-19. Assay: immunoSEQ multiplex PCR; the TCRdb copy retains only in-frame clones and omits some. The repertoire holds some 270,000 clones, with around nine tenths as singletons. Sequenced material: peripheral blood. The receptors come from a middle-aged man with active or convalescent COVID-19.

V gene TRBV19 combines with J gene TRBJ1-5; TRBD1 is a possible D gene (5 bases). The CDR3 runs to 14 residues. Germline CDR1 reads LNHDA; CDR2 reads SQIVND (reference sequence). Trimming removed 4 bases from V and 2 bases from J, with 9 bases in between. This CDR3 is CASSNGGGNQPQHF. DNA for the CDR3: TGTGCCAGTAGTAACGGGGGAGGCAATCAGCCCCAGCATTTT. Full variable domain (missing parts from reference TRBV19 and TRBJ1-5): DGGITQSPKYLFRKEGQNVTLSCEQNLNHDAMYWYRQDPGQGLRLIYYSQIVNDFQKGDIAEGYSVSREKKESFPLTVTSAQKNPTAFYLCASSNGGGNQPQHFGDGTRLSIL.

This chain links TRBV7-8 with TRBJ2-1; no definite D call. The CDR3 spans 17 residues. The ends were cut back, 5 bases at V and 0 bases at J, with 17 bases in the middle. Germline V gives CDR1 SGHVS, CDR2 FQNEAQ. The CDR3 bases are TGTGCCAGCAGCCACCGTCTGGAGACCTCCTCCTACAATGAGCAGTTCTTC. It translates to CASSHRLETSSYNEQFF.

The chain couples TRBV11-2 to TRBJ2-1; 11 bases align to TRBD2. This CDR3 contains 15 residues. Losses at the gene ends were 2 bases for V and 8 bases for J; bases not matched to a gene: 5. The germline V gene encodes CDR1 SGHAT and CDR2 FQNNGV. In nucleotides, the CDR3 is TGTGCCAGCAGCTTACTAGCGGGGGGAAACGATGAGCAGTTCTTC. This codes for CASSLLAGGNDEQFF.

The rearrangement uses TRBV11-3 and TRBJ2-5; tentatively, D is TRBD2 (6 bases). V was trimmed by 5 bases and J by 5 bases, leaving 15 bases between them. Per germline, CDR1 SGHNT and CDR2 YENEEA. The CDR3 runs 14 residues. The CDR3 sequence: CASSPHGGTETQYF. Here the CDR3 DNA reads TGTGCCAGCAGCCCTCATGGCGGGACTGAGACCCAGTACTTC.

In this sample, this clone turned up once. V is TRBV9 and J is TRBJ2-7; possibly TRBD2 for D (5 bases). Germline lookup yields CDR1 SGDLS and CDR2 YYNGEE. The CDR3 is 16 amino acids. Trimming cost V 0 bases and J 1 base, with 14 bases left between them. In nucleotides, the CDR3 is TGTGCCAGCAGCGTAGAAGAGCGGCCCCCTTCCTACGAGCAGTACTTC. Translating it yields CASSVEERPPSYEQYF.

The chain joins TRBV10-3 to TRBJ1-3; D ambiguous. CDR1 and CDR2 (germline): ENHRY, SYGVKD. V was trimmed by 8 bases and J by 1 base, leaving 15 bases between them. The CDR3 length is 15 residues. DNA for the CDR3: TGTGCCATCGGACCGGGGTCAGGTTCTGGAAACACCATATATTTT. Translation gives CAIGPGSGSGNTIYF.

The CDR3, as DNA: TGTGCCAGCAGTTCCCGTAGAATCCGTCGCTACAATGAGCAGTTCTTC. It is translated as CASSSRRIRRYNEQFF. The chain is built from TRBV11-1 and TRBJ2-1, with D uncertain. The CDR3 extends over 16 amino acids. Trimming removed 6 bases from V and 3 bases from J, with 18 bases in between. CDR1 is SGHAT and CDR2 is FQDESV in the germline V gene (reference sequence). Variable domain in full (rest from reference TRBV11-1 and TRBJ2-1): EAEVAQSPRYKITEKSQAVAFWCDPISGHATLYWYRQILGQGPELLVQFQDESVVDDSQLPKDRFSAERLKGVDSTLKIQPAELGDSAMYLCASSSRRIRRYNEQFFGPGTRLTVL.

A single count supports this clone. The chain joins TRBV5-8 to TRBJ2-1, with 11 bases that match TRBD1. The germline CDR1 and CDR2 sequences are SGHTS and YDEGEE. With V trimmed by 0 bases and J by 7 bases, 9 bases remained unmatched. The CDR3 sequence is 17 residues long. The DNA for the CDR3 is TGTGCCAGCAGCTTGGAGGCCGGGACAGGGGGTCGGAATGAGCAGTTCTTC. Protein sequence: CASSLEAGTGGRNEQFF.

The J gene is TRBJ2-3, the V gene TRBV5-1, with D possibly TRBD1 on 6 matching bases. V dropped 4 bases and J dropped 6 bases, with 21 bases sitting between them. Germline V CDR1 and CDR2: SGHRS, YFSETQ. This CDR3 contains 16 residues. The CDR3 coding sequence is TGCGCCAGCAGCGTGTCAGGACAGATCGAATCCGATACGCAGTATTTT. Translated: CASSVSGQIESDTQYF.

This chain links TRBV6-6 with TRBJ1-2; 7 bases map to TRBD1. Germline V gene lookup returns CDR1 MNHNY and CDR2 SVGAGI (reference sequence). The CDR3 extends over 14 amino acids. Trimming removed 6 bases from V and 8 bases from J; junction bases left unmatched: 12. DNA for the CDR3: TGTGCCAGCAGATGGGACAGCCCCTACGGGGGCTACACCTTC. Its translation: CASRWDSPYGGYTF.

The gene calls are TRBV3-1 (or the pseudogene TRBV3-2) and TRBJ2-3; no firm D call. Deletions cut 2 bases from V and 2 bases from J, with 11 bases between. Germline lookup yields CDR1 LGHDT and CDR2 YNNKEL (reference sequence). CDR3 length: 15 residues. For the CDR3, the DNA is TGTGCCAGCAGCCAAACTCCCTCCTTCACAGATACGCAGTATTTT. It specifies CASSQTPSFTDTQYF.

This clone was counted a single time. The chain joins TRBV10-2 to TRBJ2-1; TRBD1 aligns across 8 bases. Per germline, CDR1 WSHSY and CDR2 SAAADI. The CDR3 runs to 14 residues. V was pared by 10 bases and J by 9 bases, with 14 bases of the junction left unmatched. CDR3 region: CATRSRDRFPEQFF. CDR3 DNA: TGCGCCACCCGATCCCGGGACAGGTTTCCTGAGCAGTTCTTC.

V and J are TRBV27 and TRBJ1-3, with D perhaps TRBD1 (6 bases). Per the germline V gene, CDR1 is MNHEY and CDR2 is SMNVEV (reference sequence). The V end lost 3 bases, the J end lost 4 bases, and 13 bases lay between the germline ends. The CDR3 length is 15 residues. The chain's CDR3 is CASSFRGAGGNTIYF. CDR3 bases: TGTGCCAGCAGTTTCCGGGGGGCTGGAGGAAACACCATATATTTT.

This chain uses TRBV7-3 with TRBJ1-1; D call uncertain. The germline V gene has CDR1 SGHTA and CDR2 FQGTGA. Trimming shortened V by 4 bases and J by 1 base, and 10 bases separated the two germline ends. The CDR3 loop spans 14 amino acids. The CDR3, as DNA: TGTGCCAGCAGCTGGGGAGAAGGGAACACTGAAGCTTTCTTT. Protein sequence: CASSWGEGNTEAFF.

The chain joins TRBV6-5 to TRBJ1-1, with a weak D call TRBD1 (5 bases). The CDR3 consists of 14 residues. Germline V gene lookup returns CDR1 MNHEY and CDR2 SVGAGI. The V end was cut by 4 bases, the J end by 1 base, with 10 bases between. Here the CDR3 reads CASSSLGQNTEAFF. DNA for the CDR3: TGTGCCAGCAGTTCACTTGGACAGAACACTGAAGCTTTCTTT.

The chain links TRBV19 to TRBJ2-7; 7 nucleotides line up with TRBD1. Losses at the gene ends were 8 bases for V and 4 bases for J; bases not matched to a gene: 5. Germline CDR1 reads LNHDA; CDR2 reads SQIVND (reference sequence). The CDR3 is 12 amino acids. The CDR3 here is CASRDRDYEQYF. For the CDR3, the DNA is TGTGCCAGTCGAGACAGGGATTACGAGCAGTACTTC.

The chain employs TRBV7-9 and TRBJ1-5; D unresolved. V was trimmed by 5 bases and J by 0 bases, leaving 11 bases between them. CDR3 size: 15 residues. Germline V gives CDR1 SEHNR, CDR2 FQNEAQ (reference sequence). CDR3: CASSRGDSSNQPQHF. In DNA form, the CDR3 reads TGTGCCAGCAGCCGTGGAGACTCTAGCAATCAGCCCCAGCATTTT. The whole variable domain, remainder taken from reference TRBV7-9 and TRBJ1-5, is DTGVSQNPRHKITKRGQNVTFRCDPISEHNRLYWYRQTLGQGPEFLTYFQNEAQLEKSRLLSDRFSAERPKGSFSTLEIQRTEQGDSAMYLCASSRGDSSNQPQHFGDGTRLSIL.